Sequencing of this T cell receptor beta chain was carried out in a study of response to subunit inactivated influenza vaccine. TCRdb analysed the RT-PCR reads with MiXCR anew, one entry per CDR3 protein. The repertoire holds about 520,000 distinct CDR3 sequences, with less than 7.5% as singletons. This CDR3 has 13 amino acids. V lost 7 bases and J lost 4, with 13 bases in between. The TCR sequence derives from a man in his fifties or sixties who received an inactivated influenza vaccine. This chain joins TRBV12-3 or TRBV12-4 and TRBJ1-1; D might be TRBD1 (5 bases). The sequenced sample was PBMCs from blood, obtained about 23 months after vaccination. The CDR3: CASIQGSGTEAFF. CDR3 nucleotide sequence: TGTGCCAGCATCCAGGGATCGGGCACTGAAGCTTTCTTT.